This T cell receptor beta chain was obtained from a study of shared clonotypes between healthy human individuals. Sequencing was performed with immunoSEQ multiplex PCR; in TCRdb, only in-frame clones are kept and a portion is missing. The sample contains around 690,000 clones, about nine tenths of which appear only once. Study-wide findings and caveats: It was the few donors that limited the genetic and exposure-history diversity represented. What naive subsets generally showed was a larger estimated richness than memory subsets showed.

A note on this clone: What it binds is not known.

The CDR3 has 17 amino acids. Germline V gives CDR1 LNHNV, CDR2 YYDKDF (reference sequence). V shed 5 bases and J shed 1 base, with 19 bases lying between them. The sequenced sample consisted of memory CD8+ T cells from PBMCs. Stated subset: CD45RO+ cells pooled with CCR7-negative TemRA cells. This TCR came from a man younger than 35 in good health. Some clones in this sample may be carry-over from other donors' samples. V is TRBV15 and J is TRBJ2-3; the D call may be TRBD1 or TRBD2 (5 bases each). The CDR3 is CATSSLLRDPGTDTQYF. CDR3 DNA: TGTGCCACCAGCTCCTTGCTCCGGGACCCCGGCACAGATACGCAGTATTTT.